This is a list of T cell receptor beta chains from one sample in a study of T cell responses to AZD1222 COVID-19 vaccine. Sequencing used immunoSEQ multiplex PCR; TCRdb keeps in-frame clones, though not all of them. The sample lists 150,000 or so clones; around 90% were seen once. The sample was peripheral blood, taken on day 0 of AZD1222 vaccination. These receptors were taken from an adult in good health. Both conserved end residues are part of each CDR3. The size field is filled for only some rows; it gives once, few, many or a size class.

v_call: TRBV5-4
clone_size: -
j_call: TRBJ1-2
cdr3_aa: CASSLELSGYTF

v_call: TRBV5-5
clone_size: -
j_call: TRBJ1-2
cdr3_aa: CASSLDPEGGDGYTF

v_call: TRBV7-3
clone_size: -
j_call: TRBJ2-2
cdr3_aa: CASSEQSNTGELFF

v_call: TRBV19
clone_size: -
j_call: TRBJ2-2
cdr3_aa: CASSKTGANTGELFF

v_call: TRBV6-5
clone_size: -
j_call: TRBJ1-1
cdr3_aa: CASSYYGGNTEAFF

v_call: TRBV2
clone_size: -
j_call: TRBJ2-5
cdr3_aa: CASSALRGTQETQYF

v_call: TRBV3-1/TRBV3-2
clone_size: -
j_call: TRBJ1-4
cdr3_aa: CASSQDLVGRNEKLFF

v_call: TRBV7-2
clone_size: -
j_call: TRBJ2-7
cdr3_aa: CASSLGGTGVYEQYF

v_call: TRBV9
clone_size: -
j_call: TRBJ2-3
cdr3_aa: CASSVLGAARDTQYF

v_call: TRBV4-1
clone_size: -
j_call: TRBJ2-2
cdr3_aa: CASSQAALAGNTGELFF

v_call: TRBV29-1
clone_size: -
j_call: TRBJ1-4
cdr3_aa: CSAFGRNNEKLFF

v_call: TRBV9
clone_size: -
j_call: TRBJ2-2
cdr3_aa: CASSVGGAQFTGELFF

v_call: TRBV4-3
clone_size: once
j_call: TRBJ2-7
cdr3_aa: CASSQEDRGYEQYF

v_call: TRBV9
clone_size: few
j_call: TRBJ1-5
cdr3_aa: CASSSGRTSGQPQHF

v_call: TRBV6-5
clone_size: -
j_call: TRBJ1-2
cdr3_aa: CASRGDRGDYGYTF

v_call: TRBV12-3/TRBV12-4
clone_size: -
j_call: TRBJ1-2
cdr3_aa: CASSLNWGGGYTF

v_call: TRBV9
clone_size: -
j_call: TRBJ1-2
cdr3_aa: CASSPQGQGGYGYTF

v_call: TRBV5-6
clone_size: -
j_call: TRBJ2-1
cdr3_aa: CASSLYNEQFF

v_call: TRBV28
clone_size: -
j_call: TRBJ1-5
cdr3_aa: CASSSSGDLNQPQHF

v_call: TRBV12-3/TRBV12-4
clone_size: -
j_call: TRBJ2-3
cdr3_aa: CASRGPTDTQYF

v_call: TRBV7-6
clone_size: -
j_call: TRBJ2-7
cdr3_aa: CASSFTSSGTGNEQYF

v_call: TRBV6-1
clone_size: once
j_call: TRBJ1-2
cdr3_aa: CASSEGQFYGYTF

v_call: TRBV7-2
clone_size: -
j_call: TRBJ1-2
cdr3_aa: CASSPQGTGYTF

v_call: TRBV28
clone_size: -
j_call: TRBJ2-1
cdr3_aa: CASSQPGQGVNEQFF

v_call: TRBV7-2
clone_size: -
j_call: TRBJ2-7
cdr3_aa: CASSLGGGLAGSYF

v_call: TRBV15
clone_size: -
j_call: TRBJ2-5
cdr3_aa: CATSRVEYERVTETQYF

v_call: TRBV3-1/TRBV3-2
clone_size: -
j_call: TRBJ2-7
cdr3_aa: CASSSGTIPYEQYF

v_call: TRBV19
clone_size: -
j_call: TRBJ2-5
cdr3_aa: CASSTGLLKEGETQYF

v_call: TRBV28
clone_size: -
j_call: TRBJ1-2
cdr3_aa: CASSPYRVQVSYGYTF

v_call: TRBV5-1
clone_size: -
j_call: TRBJ2-1
cdr3_aa: CASSTGGSSYNEQFF

v_call: TRBV11-2
clone_size: -
j_call: TRBJ2-5
cdr3_aa: CASSQGWRREETQYF

v_call: TRBV7-2
clone_size: few
j_call: TRBJ2-7
cdr3_aa: CASSLEVATYEQYF

v_call: TRBV6-5
clone_size: -
j_call: TRBJ1-6
cdr3_aa: CASSLGQGGNSPLHF

v_call: TRBV28
clone_size: once
j_call: TRBJ1-2
cdr3_aa: CASSRPPGTGYGYTF

v_call: TRBV9
clone_size: -
j_call: TRBJ2-5
cdr3_aa: CASSDGRQRETQYF

v_call: TRBV6-5
clone_size: few
j_call: TRBJ1-5
cdr3_aa: CASRETGGGQPQHF

v_call: TRBV4-3
clone_size: -
j_call: TRBJ1-2
cdr3_aa: CASSQALSGSYTF

v_call: TRBV6-5
clone_size: -
j_call: TRBJ2-7
cdr3_aa: CATLAQGSEQYF

v_call: TRBV5-1
clone_size: once
j_call: TRBJ2-3
cdr3_aa: CASTQSGYGRDTQYF

v_call: TRBV19
clone_size: -
j_call: TRBJ2-1
cdr3_aa: CASTPRATSYNEQFF

v_call: TRBV7-8
clone_size: -
j_call: TRBJ2-3
cdr3_aa: CWAGPSTDTQYF

v_call: TRBV4-2
clone_size: -
j_call: TRBJ2-1
cdr3_aa: CASSRLGGAYNEQFF

v_call: TRBV5-1
clone_size: -
j_call: TRBJ1-6
cdr3_aa: CASSPSGAISSYNSPLHF

v_call: TRBV10-3
clone_size: -
j_call: TRBJ1-6
cdr3_aa: CAISESNRENSPLHF

v_call: TRBV25-1
clone_size: -
j_call: TRBJ1-1
cdr3_aa: CASSEQGAETEAFF

v_call: TRBV6-5
clone_size: -
j_call: TRBJ2-5
cdr3_aa: CASSYAGTEKETQYF